Below, 16 T cell receptor beta chains from the same sample are listed, as sequenced in a study of cytomegalovirus exposure and HLA in healthy donors. 60 Vbeta and 13 Jbeta primers were used in PCR. Clones were read by immunoSEQ multiplex PCR, and TCRdb kept only the in-frame ones, dropping some. This table has around 120,000 clones, 70% to 90% appearing once. The sequenced sample was PBMCs. These receptors were obtained from a woman aged 40 to 49 in good health and CMV-seropositive.

The CDR3 nucleotides read TGTGCCAGCAGCCCTGGACAGGCGGAGGACACTGAAGCTTTCTTT. Translation gives CASSPGQAEDTEAFF. The chain carries TRBV7-8 and TRBJ1-1, with 7 bases fitting TRBD1. After removal of 5 bases from V and 3 bases from J, the junction contained 9 bases not matched to a gene. The CDR3 is 15 residues long. Germline loops: CDR1 SGHVS, CDR2 FQNEAQ.

V and J are TRBV6-5 and TRBJ2-4, with D possibly being TRBD1 (6 bases). The CDR3 covers 15 residues. Germline V CDR1 and CDR2: MNHEY, SVGAGI. The V gene lost 6 bases and the J gene lost 0 bases, with 12 bases spanning the gap. This chain's CDR3 is CASRRTVLAKNIQYF. The CDR3, as DNA: TGTGCCAGCAGGAGGACAGTCCTAGCCAAAAACATTCAGTACTTC.

The gene calls are TRBV10-2 and TRBJ2-1; D is possibly TRBD2 (5 bases). CDR3 length: 17 residues. Per germline, CDR1 WSHSY and CDR2 SAAADI. V was trimmed by 3 bases and J by 0 bases, leaving 15 bases between them. The CDR3 sequence is CASSDLLASSSYNEQFF. The DNA for the CDR3 is TGCGCCAGCAGTGACCTTCTAGCTTCGAGCTCCTACAATGAGCAGTTCTTC.

This clone appeared a single time. V and J are TRBV2 and TRBJ1-1; D unclear. The CDR3 is 12 amino acids. V was clipped by 9 bases and J by 1 base, with 9 bases between them. The germline gives CDR1 SNHLY, CDR2 FYNNEI. The CDR3 bases are TGTGCCAGTGAACAGTCGAACACTGAAGCTTTCTTT. It codes for CASEQSNTEAFF.

Only one count was recorded for this clone. This chain uses TRBV7-9 with TRBJ1-2; D not certain. Looked up from germline, CDR1 is SEHNR and CDR2 is FQNEAQ (reference sequence). CDR3 length: 15 amino acids. V was trimmed by 2 bases and J by 7 bases, leaving 17 bases between them. This CDR3 reads CASSLSTVEGAGYTF. CDR3 bases: TGTGCCAGCAGCTTAAGCACAGTGGAGGGAGCTGGCTACACCTTC.

V gene TRBV7-9 combines with J gene TRBJ2-5, with 8 nucleotides matching TRBD1. The tail of the sequence fits TRBJ2-7 better, so the J call may be wrong. Germline V CDR1 and CDR2: SEHNR, FQNEAQ (reference sequence). There are 14 residues in the CDR3. The CDR3 here is CASSFGQGADEQYF. CDR3 coding DNA: TGTGCCAGCAGCTTTGGACAGGGCGCGGACGAGCAGTACTTC.

The chain links TRBV5-1 to TRBJ2-3, with TRBD2 matching over 8 bases. This CDR3 spans 16 amino acids. The V gene's germline CDR1 is SGHRS and CDR2 YFSETQ. J lost 1 base, V lost 4 bases, and 8 bases had no gene match. The CDR3 DNA follows: TGCGCCAGCAGCGCTACGAGCGGGAGCGGCACAGATACGCAGTATTTT. This encodes CASSATSGSGTDTQYF.

This chain joins TRBV27 and TRBJ2-4; 11 bases match TRBD2. Germline V gene sequence: CDR1 MNHEY, CDR2 SMNVEV (reference sequence). The trim removed 5 bases at V and 1 base at J, leaving 16 bases unmatched. The CDR3 extends over 20 amino acids. CDR3 nucleotides: TGTGCCAGCAGTCTATACTCTAGCGGGAGGCCCGGTGGCGCCAAAAACATTCAGTACTTC. It codes for CASSLYSSGRPGGAKNIQYF.

V and J are TRBV6-5 and TRBJ2-4, with no clear D. Germline-derived CDR1 and CDR2 are MNHEY and SVGAGI. The V end lost 6 bases, the J end lost 8 bases, and 8 bases lay between the germline ends. This CDR3 comprises 11 residues. CDR3 sequence: CASSPGDIQYF. CDR3 DNA: TGTGCCAGCAGCCCCGGAGACATTCAGTACTTC.

This clone was counted only a few times. This chain uses TRBV5-4 with TRBJ1-1; 8 nucleotides match TRBD1. CDR3 size: 16 residues. V lost 4 bases to trimming and J lost 4 bases; unmatched junction nucleotides: 12. Germline values: CDR1 SGHNT, CDR2 YYREEE (reference sequence). The DNA for the CDR3 is TGTGCCAGCAGCCCCCCCTCGACAGGGGCTTCCACTGAAGCTTTCTTT. Protein sequence: CASSPPSTGASTEAFF.

The rearrangement joins TRBV9 to TRBJ1-6; D might be TRBD1 (5 bases). Germline assignment: CDR1 SGDLS and CDR2 YYNGEE. V lost 3 bases and J lost 8, with 15 bases in between. The CDR3 contains 15 residues. The CDR3 loop reads CASSGPTENHSPLHF. In nucleotides, the CDR3 is TGTGCCAGCAGCGGCCCGACAGAGAATCATTCACCCCTCCACTTT.

The gene calls are TRBV28 and TRBJ1-1, with TRBD1 matching over 10 bases. CDR1 is MDHEN, CDR2 SYDVKM, per germline. The ends lost 6 bases at V and 5 bases at J; junction bases unmatched: 9. The CDR3 runs to 15 residues. The CDR3 sequence is CASSRGQGRRTEAFF. The CDR3 DNA is TGTGCCAGCAGCCGGGGACAGGGGCGGCGAACTGAAGCTTTCTTT. Full variable domain (missing parts from reference TRBV28 and TRBJ1-1): DVKVTQSSRYLVKRTGEKVFLECVQDMDHENMFWYRQDPGLGLRLIYFSYDVKMKEKGDIPEGYSVSREKKERFSLILESASTNQTSMYLCASSRGQGRRTEAFFGQGTRLTVV.

The DNA of the CDR3 is TGTGCCAGCAGTGTGCGGAACACTGAAGCTTTCTTT. Its protein product is CASSVRNTEAFF. This chain connects TRBV2 to TRBJ1-1; D not certain. Trimming cost V 4 bases and J 1 base, with 4 bases left between them. Germline V gene data show CDR1 as SNHLY and CDR2 as FYNNEI. This CDR3 spans 12 amino acids.

The chain links TRBV10-3 to TRBJ1-2; no reliable D call. Germline V gene data show CDR1 as ENHRY and CDR2 as SYGVKD. The CDR3 covers 13 residues. Trimming pared 3 bases from V and 3 bases from J, leaving 8 bases between. The CDR3 bases are TGTGCCATCAGTGAAATGGGAGACTATGGCTACACCTTC. It codes for CAISEMGDYGYTF.

The genes are TRBV7-3 and TRBJ2-1; 11 bases align to TRBD2. Trimming took 4 bases from V and 4 from J; bases not matched to a gene: 6. Per the germline V gene, CDR1 is SGHTA and CDR2 is FQGTGA. The CDR3 is 16 residues long. The CDR3 nucleotides are TGTGCCAGCAGCTCAATAGCGGGAGGGCATTACAATGAGCAGTTCTTC. Its translation: CASSSIAGGHYNEQFF.

V is TRBV9 and J is TRBJ1-3; 9 bases are shared with TRBD1. The V gene's germline CDR1 is SGDLS and CDR2 YYNGEE. V lost 3 bases, J lost 6 bases, and 4 bases stayed unmatched. This CDR3 has 14 amino acids. The CDR3 reads CASSEGTGLNTIYF. CDR3 DNA: TGTGCCAGCAGCGAGGGGACAGGGTTAAACACCATATATTTT.